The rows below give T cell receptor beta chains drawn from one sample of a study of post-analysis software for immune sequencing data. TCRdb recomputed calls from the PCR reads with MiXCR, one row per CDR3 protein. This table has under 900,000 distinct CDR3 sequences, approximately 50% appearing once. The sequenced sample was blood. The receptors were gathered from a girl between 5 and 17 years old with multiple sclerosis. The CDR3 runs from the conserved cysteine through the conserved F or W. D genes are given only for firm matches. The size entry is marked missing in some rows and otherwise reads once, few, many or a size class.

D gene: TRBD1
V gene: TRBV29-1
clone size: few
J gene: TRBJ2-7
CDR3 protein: CSVEDGAGGHEQYF
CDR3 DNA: TGCAGCGTTGAAGATGGGGCAGGGGGTCACGAGCAGTACTTC

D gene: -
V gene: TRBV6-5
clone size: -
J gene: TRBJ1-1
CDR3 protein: CASSLDRRNPSEAFF
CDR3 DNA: TGTGCCAGCAGTTTAGACCGGAGGAATCCCTCTGAAGCTTTCTTT

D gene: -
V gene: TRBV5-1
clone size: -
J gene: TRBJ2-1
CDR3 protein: CASSLSEVNGQFF
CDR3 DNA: TGCGCCAGCAGCTTGAGTGAAGTTAATGGGCAGTTCTTC

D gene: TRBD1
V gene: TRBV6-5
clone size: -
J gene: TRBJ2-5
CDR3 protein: CASRRDRGLRETQYF
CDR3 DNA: TGTGCCAGCAGACGGGACAGGGGGCTGCGGGAGACCCAGTACTTC

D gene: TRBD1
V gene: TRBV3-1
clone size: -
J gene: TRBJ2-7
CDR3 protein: CASSTQGALDEQYF
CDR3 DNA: TGTGCCAGCAGCACACAGGGGGCGCTGGACGAGCAGTACTTC

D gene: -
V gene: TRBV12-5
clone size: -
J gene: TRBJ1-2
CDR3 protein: CASGLGGADGYTF
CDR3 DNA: TGTGCTAGTGGTTTAGGGGGAGCTGATGGCTACACCTTC

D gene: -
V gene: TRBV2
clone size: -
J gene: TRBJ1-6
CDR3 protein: CASRTPGDNSPLHF
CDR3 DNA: TGTGCCAGCAGGACCCCAGGGGACAATTCACCCCTCCACTTT

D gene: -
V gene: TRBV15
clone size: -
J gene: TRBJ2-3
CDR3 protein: CATSRGPTDTQYF
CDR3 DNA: TGTGCCACCAGCAGAGGCCCGACAGATACGCAGTATTTT

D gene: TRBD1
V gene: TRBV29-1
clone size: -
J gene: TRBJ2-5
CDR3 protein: CSETDRAKTQYF
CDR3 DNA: TGCAGCGAAACTGACAGGGCGAAGACCCAGTACTTC

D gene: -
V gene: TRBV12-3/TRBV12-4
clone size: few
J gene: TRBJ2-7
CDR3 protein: CASSLGGQGGLYEQYF
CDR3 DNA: TGTGCCAGCAGTTTAGGGGGTCAGGGGGGGCTCTACGAGCAGTACTTC

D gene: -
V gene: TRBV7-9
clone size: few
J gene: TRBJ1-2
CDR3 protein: CASSLINYGYTF
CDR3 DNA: TGTGCCAGCAGCTTGATAAACTATGGCTACACCTTC

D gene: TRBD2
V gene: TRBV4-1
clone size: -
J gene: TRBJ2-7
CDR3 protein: CASSQAYSGGSPYEQYF
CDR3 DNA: TGCGCCAGCAGCCAGGCCTATAGCGGGGGTTCGCCCTACGAGCAGTACTTC

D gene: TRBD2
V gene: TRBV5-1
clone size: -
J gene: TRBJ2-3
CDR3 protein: CASSSTRLAASGTDTQYF
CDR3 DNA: TGCGCCAGCAGCTCGACCCGACTAGCGGCGAGCGGCACAGATACGCAGTATTTT

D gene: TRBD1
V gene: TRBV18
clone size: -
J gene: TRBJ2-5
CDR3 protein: CASSPPNRGSQETQYF
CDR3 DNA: TGTGCCAGCTCACCACCGAACAGGGGATCCCAAGAGACCCAGTACTTC

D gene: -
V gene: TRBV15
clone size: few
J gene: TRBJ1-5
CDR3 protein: CATSRDLGDTRAHF
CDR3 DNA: TGTGCCACCAGCAGAGATTTAGGCGACACCCGGGCGCATTTT

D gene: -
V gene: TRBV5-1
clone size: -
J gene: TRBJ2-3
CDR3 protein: CASSWAPGADTQYF
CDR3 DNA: TGCGCCAGCAGCTGGGCCCCGGGTGCAGATACGCAGTATTTT

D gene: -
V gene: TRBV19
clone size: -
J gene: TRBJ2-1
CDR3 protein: CASSSGGGSVDEQFF
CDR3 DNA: TGTGCCAGTAGTTCAGGGGGGGGCTCCGTGGATGAGCAGTTCTTC

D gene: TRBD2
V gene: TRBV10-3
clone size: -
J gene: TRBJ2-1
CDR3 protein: CAISESMGGGHPGNEQFF
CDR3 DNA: TGTGCCATCAGTGAGTCGATGGGCGGGGGGCATCCGGGAAATGAGCAGTTCTTC

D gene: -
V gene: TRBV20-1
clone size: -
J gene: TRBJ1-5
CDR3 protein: CSASPDYSNQPQHF
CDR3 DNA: TGCAGTGCTAGCCCCGATTATAGCAATCAGCCCCAGCATTTT

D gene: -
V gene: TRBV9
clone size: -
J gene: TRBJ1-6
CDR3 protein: CASSSQDGYNSPLHF
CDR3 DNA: TGTGCCAGCAGCTCCCAGGACGGTTATAATTCACCCCTCCACTTT

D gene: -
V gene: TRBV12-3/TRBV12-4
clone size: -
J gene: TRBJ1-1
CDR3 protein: CASSRGTSTEAFF
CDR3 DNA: TGTGCCAGCAGTAGAGGGACAAGCACTGAAGCTTTCTTT